The rows below give T cell receptor beta chains drawn from one sample of a study of neurological immune-mediated disorders. In TCRdb, the 5' RACE reads were re-called with MiXCR into one record per CDR3 protein. The repertoire consists of about 48,000 distinct CDR3 sequences, with about 23% occurring once and the leading ten covering 20% to 25%. Material for sequencing was PBMCs. The receptors stem from a woman between 65 and 79 years old in good health. The conserved cysteine and the conserved F or W are not part of the CDR3 here. Each record gives: J gene, V gene, CDR3 protein.

j_gene: TRBJ1-1; v_gene: TRBV5-1; CDR3aa: ASSSGQADTEAF
j_gene: TRBJ2-6; v_gene: TRBV27; CDR3aa: TSSPDQGTNVLT
j_gene: TRBJ2-1; v_gene: TRBV10-3; CDR3aa: AISVVDEQF
j_gene: TRBJ2-1; v_gene: TRBV7-6; CDR3aa: ASSPLEGTGTYNEQF
j_gene: TRBJ2-7; v_gene: TRBV5-1; CDR3aa: ASRPGGAGDYEQY
j_gene: TRBJ2-2; v_gene: TRBV5-1; CDR3aa: ASSVRAGDTGELF
j_gene: TRBJ2-7; v_gene: TRBV20-1; CDR3aa: SARDPNTQGWEQY
j_gene: TRBJ1-5; v_gene: TRBV6-5; CDR3aa: ASSTGGFGNQPQH
j_gene: TRBJ2-1; v_gene: TRBV10-3; CDR3aa: AISDPRTGLSYNEQF
j_gene: TRBJ2-5; v_gene: TRBV15; CDR3aa: ATSRHQEETQY
j_gene: TRBJ1-1; v_gene: TRBV5-1; CDR3aa: ASSLVGHKNTEAF
j_gene: TRBJ2-1; v_gene: TRBV18; CDR3aa: ASTPPGTSGRNEQF
j_gene: TRBJ2-7; v_gene: TRBV6-2/TRBV6-3; CDR3aa: ASSDRQGMAYEQY
j_gene: TRBJ1-1; v_gene: TRBV9; CDR3aa: ASSPRQGPMNTEAF
j_gene: TRBJ1-1; v_gene: TRBV20-1; CDR3aa: SARDRLVDEAF
j_gene: TRBJ2-1; v_gene: TRBV5-6; CDR3aa: ASSQSGSSYNEQF
j_gene: TRBJ2-5; v_gene: TRBV5-1; CDR3aa: ASSLGTTPGETQY
j_gene: TRBJ2-2; v_gene: TRBV12-3/TRBV12-4; CDR3aa: ASSPGLAYTGELF
j_gene: TRBJ2-1; v_gene: TRBV3-1; CDR3aa: ASSARGSNEQF
j_gene: TRBJ2-7; v_gene: TRBV4-2; CDR3aa: ASSQGSNEDSYEQY
j_gene: TRBJ1-3; v_gene: TRBV9; CDR3aa: ASSPLPGRGSGNTIY
j_gene: TRBJ2-2; v_gene: TRBV7-2; CDR3aa: ASSALAANTGELF
j_gene: TRBJ1-3; v_gene: TRBV20-1; CDR3aa: SAVPGPHSGNTIY
j_gene: TRBJ1-1; v_gene: TRBV10-3; CDR3aa: ATYRQENTEAF
j_gene: TRBJ1-1; v_gene: TRBV10-3; CDR3aa: AISQLGGERLNTEAF
j_gene: TRBJ2-1; v_gene: TRBV20-1; CDR3aa: SAEGRTGAYNEQF
j_gene: TRBJ2-5; v_gene: TRBV29-1; CDR3aa: SVHRGEETQY
j_gene: TRBJ1-1; v_gene: TRBV7-5; CDR3aa: ISVPEALNRDRVKDTEAF
j_gene: TRBJ2-1; v_gene: TRBV5-4; CDR3aa: ASSSLTGGFYNEQF
j_gene: TRBJ2-4; v_gene: TRBV5-4; CDR3aa: ASSLDAKNIQY
j_gene: TRBJ2-7; v_gene: TRBV6-5; CDR3aa: ASSRTRSSYEQY
j_gene: TRBJ1-5; v_gene: TRBV7-8; CDR3aa: ASSVDSYSNQPQH
j_gene: TRBJ2-3; v_gene: TRBV6-1; CDR3aa: ASNQNSDTQY
j_gene: TRBJ2-1; v_gene: TRBV5-1; CDR3aa: ASSLVVGRGYNEQF
j_gene: TRBJ2-7; v_gene: TRBV27; CDR3aa: ASGRYRGGVGYEQY
j_gene: TRBJ2-2; v_gene: TRBV27; CDR3aa: ASIGGDRTGELF
j_gene: TRBJ2-3; v_gene: TRBV20-1; CDR3aa: SALAGGTQY
j_gene: TRBJ1-1; v_gene: TRBV28; CDR3aa: ASSPTYSEAF
j_gene: TRBJ2-7; v_gene: TRBV4-2; CDR3aa: ASSQRRGGGEQY
j_gene: TRBJ1-6; v_gene: TRBV15; CDR3aa: ATSKGLDSPLH
j_gene: TRBJ2-1; v_gene: TRBV12-3/TRBV12-4; CDR3aa: ASTPRGLGPYNEQF
j_gene: TRBJ2-5; v_gene: TRBV20-1; CDR3aa: SASSLGSQETQY
j_gene: TRBJ2-2; v_gene: TRBV18; CDR3aa: ASSLGFRDTGELF
j_gene: TRBJ2-5; v_gene: TRBV29-1; CDR3aa: SAGTTQETQY
j_gene: TRBJ2-5; v_gene: TRBV5-1; CDR3aa: ASSLGRAEWETQY
j_gene: TRBJ2-3; v_gene: TRBV28; CDR3aa: ATEQVAVDTQY
j_gene: TRBJ2-3; v_gene: TRBV11-2; CDR3aa: ASSVLFLSTDTQY
j_gene: TRBJ1-3; v_gene: TRBV7-7; CDR3aa: ASSLSSSGNTIY
j_gene: TRBJ2-1; v_gene: TRBV28; CDR3aa: ASSFRSVGSDEQF
j_gene: TRBJ1-1; v_gene: TRBV20-1; CDR3aa: SATVQNTKAF